One sample yielded the 21 T cell receptor beta chains listed below, sequenced in a study of beta chain features in type 1 diabetes. Reverse transcribing all isolated RNA meant expressed TCRB transcripts were sequenced. Generated by immunoSEQ multiplex PCR, the TCRdb table keeps only in-frame clones and is missing some. The table has 140,000 to 150,000 clones, around 9.3% seen once. Specimen: naive CD4+ T cells from blood. These receptors originate from a man between 18 and 29 years old in good health.

The V and J genes are TRBV9 and TRBJ2-5; 9 positions match TRBD2. This CDR3 spans 15 amino acids. Germline V gives CDR1 SGDLS, CDR2 YYNGEE. The V and J ends lost 0 bases and 5 bases, in that order; junction bases with no gene match: 5. For the CDR3, the DNA is TGTGCCAGCAGCGTAGGGCCTAGCGGGGCTGAGACCCAGTACTTC. Encoded protein: CASSVGPSGAETQYF.

This clone was seen more than once but under ten times. The chain uses TRBV5-1 and TRBJ2-7, with 7 nucleotides matching TRBD2. The CDR3 consists of 13 residues. The germline V gene has CDR1 SGHRS and CDR2 YFSETQ. V trimming: 4 bases; J trimming: 3 bases; junction bases outside the gene matches: 4. The CDR3 DNA is TGCGCCAGCAGCCACGGACTAGACTACGAGCAGTACTTC. Translation gives CASSHGLDYEQYF.

This clone was found a few times. This sequence joins TRBV29-1 and TRBJ1-5; D is undetermined. From germline, CDR1 is SQVTM and CDR2 ANQGSEA. This CDR3 region has 13 residues. Trimming stripped 7 bases from V and 7 bases from J, with 17 bases between. The CDR3 nucleotides are TGCAGCGCTGAGGTCGGGGAAGGGCAGCCCCAGCATTTT. Its translation: CSAEVGEGQPQHF.

The V gene is TRBV5-5, the J gene TRBJ2-7; 14 positions agree with TRBD2. This CDR3 is built from 16 residues. J gave up 5 bases and V 1 base, and 5 bases lay outside the gene matches. Germline V lookup: CDR1 SGHKS, CDR2 YYEKEE (reference sequence). The CDR3 protein is CASSLRLAGGLDEQYF. The CDR3 DNA reads TGTGCCAGCAGCTTGAGACTAGCGGGGGGGCTGGACGAGCAGTACTTC.

The chain carries TRBV7-2 and TRBJ2-7; 10 positions match TRBD2. In germline, CDR1 is SGHTA, CDR2 FQGNSA. The CDR3 covers 13 residues. V lost 4 bases and J lost 7; bases outside the gene matches: 4. Written as DNA, the CDR3 is TGTGCCAGCAGCTCACTAGCGGGGTATGAGCAGTACTTC. Translated: CASSSLAGYEQYF.

This clone was found a few times. This chain connects TRBV7-6 to TRBJ2-5; TRBD2 might be the D (6 bases). Deletions cut 5 bases from V and 4 bases from J, with 17 bases between. This CDR3 region has 15 residues. Looked up from germline, CDR1 is SGHVS and CDR2 is FNYEAQ. The CDR3 here is CASSPLPGGRETQYF. DNA of the CDR3: TGTGCCAGCAGCCCCCTCCCCGGGGGACGAGAGACCCAGTACTTC.

The gene calls are TRBV28 and TRBJ1-2; 9 nucleotides align to TRBD1. Germline trimming cut 4 bases from V and 3 bases from J; bases unmatched to any gene: 6. Germline lookup yields CDR1 MDHEN and CDR2 SYDVKM. This CDR3 is 15 amino acids long. Here the CDR3 DNA reads TGTGCCAGCAGTTACAGGGACAGGGCAGACTATGGCTACACCTTC. This encodes CASSYRDRADYGYTF.

The rearrangement uses TRBV5-1 and TRBJ2-1, with D perhaps TRBD2 (6 bases). Trimming took 0 bases from V and 10 from J, leaving 23 bases between them. This CDR3 is 17 amino acids long. The V gene's germline CDR1 is SGHRS and CDR2 YFSETQ. CDR3 protein: CASSLGVGGELPQEQFF. CDR3 sequence (DNA): TGCGCCAGCAGCTTGGGGGTAGGCGGGGAACTCCCTCAGGAGCAGTTCTTC.

This clone was counted a few times. The J gene is TRBJ1-2, the V gene TRBV19; tentative D call: TRBD1 (5 bases). The CDR3 contains 14 residues. Germline V gene sequence: CDR1 LNHDA, CDR2 SQIVND (reference sequence). V shed 6 bases and J shed 4 bases, with 15 bases lying between them. Written as DNA, the CDR3 is TGTGCCAGTAGCCTCCCGGGACTTAGCTATGGCTACACCTTC. Protein product: CASSLPGLSYGYTF.

This chain connects TRBV13 to TRBJ2-7, with TRBD1 as a possible D gene (5 bases). Germline loops: CDR1 PRHDT, CDR2 FYEKMQ (reference sequence). V lost 6 bases and J lost 2, with 11 bases in between. This CDR3 has 13 residues. This CDR3 reads CASSSGYTYEQYF. CDR3 bases: TGTGCCAGCAGTTCAGGGTATACCTACGAGCAGTACTTC.

This clone occurred a few times. The chain links TRBV6-5 to TRBJ2-7; no clear D. CDR1 is MNHEY, CDR2 SVGAGI, per germline. There are 16 residues in the CDR3. V lost 0 bases to trimming and J lost 3 bases, with 15 bases between them. Written as DNA, the CDR3 is TGTGCCAGCAGTTACTCGACACCAGTTTTATTCTACGAGCAGTACTTC. Translated: CASSYSTPVLFYEQYF.

The V gene is TRBV29-1, the J gene TRBJ1-2, with D perhaps matching TRBD1 (6 bases). CDR3 length equals 17 residues. The ends were cut back, 5 bases at V and 0 bases at J, with 22 bases in the middle. CDR1 is SQVTM and CDR2 is ANQGSEA in the germline V gene. The CDR3 DNA follows: TGCAGCGTTTCCCCCAGACAGGCCAACTTAGCTAACTATGGCTACACCTTC. Translated: CSVSPRQANLANYGYTF.

This clone was counted at least ten times. J is TRBJ2-3 and V is TRBV30, with D uncertain. In germline, CDR1 is GTSNPN, CDR2 SVGIG (reference sequence). The CDR3 length is 13 residues. V was cut by 5 bases and J by 6 bases, with 15 bases left in between. CDR3 amino acids: CAWVVPLGDTQYF. The CDR3 region has the DNA TGTGCCTGGGTGGTACCACTCGGGGATACGCAGTATTTT.

In this sample, this clone turned up a few times. The chain carries TRBV19 and TRBJ2-7, with TRBD1 identical over 7 bases. The length of the CDR3 is 12 residues. The J segment lost 5 bases and the V segment lost 6 bases, leaving 4 bases of the junction unmatched. Germline CDR1 is LNHDA and CDR2 is SQIVND (reference sequence). DNA of the CDR3: TGTGCCAGTAGGACAGGGACCGACGAGCAGTACTTC. This codes for CASRTGTDEQYF.

This clone was detected a few times. The chain uses TRBV15 and TRBJ2-3, with D perhaps matching TRBD2 (6 bases). The V end lost 2 bases, the J end lost 3 bases, and 15 bases lay between the germline ends. The CDR3 spans 16 residues. CDR1 is LNHNV, CDR2 YYDKDF, per germline (reference sequence). CDR3 sequence reads: CATSRNRGATTDTQYF. The CDR3, as DNA: TGTGCCACCAGCAGAAACCGCGGGGCTACAACAGATACGCAGTATTTT.

The V gene is TRBV9, the J gene TRBJ1-2; TRBD1 matches 11 bases. V lost 4 bases and J lost 3; bases outside the gene matches: 14. CDR1 and CDR2 (germline): SGDLS, YYNGEE. The CDR3 loop spans 18 amino acids. CDR3 nucleotide sequence: TGTGCCAGCAGCCCAGTCCCGGGACAGGGGGTGCGGCACTATGGCTACACCTTC. Amino acid sequence: CASSPVPGQGVRHYGYTF.

This clone occurred a few times. This chain's CDR3 is CSVENYEKLFF. For the CDR3, the DNA is TGCAGCGTTGAGAACTATGAAAAACTGTTTTTT. The rearrangement links TRBV29-1 to TRBJ1-4; D is uncertain. The V end was cut by 3 bases, the J end by 6 bases, with 5 bases between. The CDR3 extends over 11 amino acids. Germline CDR1 SQVTM, CDR2 ANQGSEA. Looking up the rest from reference TRBV29-1 and TRBJ1-4 gives the full variable domain: SAVISQKPSRDICQRGTSLTIQCQVDSQVTMMFWYRQQPGQSLTLIATANQGSEATYESGFVIDKFPISRPNLTFSTLTVSNMSPEDSSIYLCSVENYEKLFFGSGTQLSVL.

This clone was seen more than once but under ten times. The gene calls are TRBV18 and TRBJ2-5; D call uncertain. This CDR3 is built from 15 residues. V was clipped by 3 bases and J by 1 base, with 12 bases between them. Germline V CDR1 and CDR2: KGHSH, LQKENI. The CDR3 coding sequence is TGTGCCAGCTCACCTAGCCGAATAGGCCAAGAGACCCAGTACTTC. Translation gives CASSPSRIGQETQYF.

The table lists this clone with a few counts. The genes are TRBV5-4 and TRBJ1-2; 7 bases fit TRBD1. After removal of 3 bases from V and 4 bases from J, the junction contained 3 bases not matched to a gene. The CDR3 length is 13 residues. Germline assignment: CDR1 SGHNT and CDR2 YYREEE (reference sequence). This CDR3 reads CASSWDRAYGYTF. For the CDR3, the DNA is TGTGCCAGCAGCTGGGACAGAGCCTATGGCTACACCTTC.

The chain recombines TRBV30 with TRBJ1-4; a possible D gene is TRBD1 (5 bases). CDR1 and CDR2 (germline): GTSNPN, SVGIG (reference sequence). The CDR3 is 14 residues long. Deletions cut 4 bases from V and 8 bases from J, with 17 bases between. The CDR3 nucleotides are TGTGCCTGGATGAAGGGGAACCTGGGGGAAAAACTGTTTTTT. Translation: CAWMKGNLGEKLFF.

The chain carries TRBV29-1 and TRBJ2-1; TRBD2 matches 8 bases. CDR1 is SQVTM and CDR2 is ANQGSEA in the germline V gene. The CDR3 is 14 amino acids. V shed 1 base, J shed 5 bases, and the junction held 4 bases outside the gene matches. In DNA form, the CDR3 reads TGCAGCGTTGAAGGGGTAGCGGGGAACAATGAGCAGTTCTTC. Amino acid sequence: CSVEGVAGNNEQFF.